These T cell receptor beta chains were read from a single sample in a study of response to subunit inactivated influenza vaccine. TCRdb reprocessed the RT-PCR reads with MiXCR, giving one entry per CDR3 protein. This sample yields more than 400,000 distinct CDR3 sequences, of which around 9.9% are seen a single time; approximately 12% belongs to the top ten. The source was PBMCs from blood, collected roughly 47 days after vaccination. The receptors derive from a man aged 50 to 59 who received an inactivated influenza vaccine. Each CDR3 is given with its conserved first and last residue. Each record gives: D gene, V gene, J gene, clone size, CDR3 DNA, CDR3 protein. A D gene is named only where the DNA matches it firmly. Not all rows give a size; the values are once, few, many and, for expanded clones, a class.

NA	TRBV10-3	TRBJ2-1	NA	TGTGCCATCAGTGAGCTCTACAATGAGCAGTTCTTC	CAISELYNEQFF
NA	TRBV4-3	TRBJ1-5	many	TGCGCCAGCAGCCCCGAGCCAGGGGTCAATCAGCCCCAGCATTTT	CASSPEPGVNQPQHF
NA	TRBV5-5	TRBJ2-7	NA	TGTGCCAGCAGCTTATACCCGGACGGCTCCTACGAGCAGTACTTC	CASSLYPDGSYEQYF
TRBD1	TRBV7-8	TRBJ2-6	NA	TGTGCCAGCAGTCCCGACAGGGTGGTCTCTGGGGCCAACGTCCTGACTTTC	CASSPDRVVSGANVLTF
NA	TRBV7-2	TRBJ2-2	many	TGTGCCAGCAGCTTAGGAACGCGACTGAACACCGGGGAGCTGTTTTTT	CASSLGTRLNTGELFF
TRBD2	TRBV9	TRBJ2-7	few	TGTGCCAGCAGCGTAGCTTCGGGAGGGCCTCACGAGCAGTACTTC	CASSVASGGPHEQYF
TRBD1	TRBV7-8	TRBJ2-7	many	TGTGCCAGCAGCCCGGGACAGAGATACGAGCAGTACTTC	CASSPGQRYEQYF
NA	TRBV5-1	TRBJ2-4	NA	TGCGCCAGCAGCTTGGGTGGGGCTCTTGGATACATTCAGTACTTC	CASSLGGALGYIQYF
NA	TRBV5-1	TRBJ2-3	few	TGCGCCAGCACACGACAGGCCACAGATACGCAGTATTTT	CASTRQATDTQYF
NA	TRBV2	TRBJ2-3	NA	TGTGCCAGCAGGCGTCAGGACTGGGTGGCCACAGATACGCAGTATTTT	CASRRQDWVATDTQYF
TRBD1	TRBV6-5	TRBJ1-2	few	TGTGCCAGCAGTTATTCGTACTCCGGGACAGGCTTCTATGGCTACACCTTC	CASSYSYSGTGFYGYTF
NA	TRBV7-6	TRBJ2-3	many	TGTGCCAGCAGCTTTTATACAGATACGCAGTATTTT	CASSFYTDTQYF
NA	TRBV12-3/TRBV12-4	TRBJ2-4	many	TGTGCCAGCGCCCGGGGTGAGAACATTCAGTACTTC	CASARGENIQYF
TRBD1	TRBV18	TRBJ1-1	NA	TGTGCCAGCTCAGTCGGGACAGGGGCAACTGAAGCTTTCTTT	CASSVGTGATEAFF
TRBD2	TRBV29-1	TRBJ2-3	few	TGCAGCGTTGAAGACGGGGGACTAGCGGGAGTGGGCACAGATACGCAGTATTTT	CSVEDGGLAGVGTDTQYF
TRBD2	TRBV2	TRBJ2-7	many	TGTGCCAGCAGGGGACTAGCGGGCCACTCCTACGAGCAGTACTTC	CASRGLAGHSYEQYF
NA	TRBV6-5	TRBJ2-3	few	TGTGCCAGCAGTTACCCAGCCGCACAGGGATCCGATACGCAGTATTTT	CASSYPAAQGSDTQYF
NA	TRBV12-3/TRBV12-4	TRBJ1-1	NA	TGTGCCAGCAGTCCATACTCTGATGGAGCTTTCTTT	CASSPYSDGAFF
TRBD1	TRBV7-2	TRBJ2-1	NA	TGTGCCAGCAGCCCCGACAGGGGATGGGACAATGAGCAGTTCTTC	CASSPDRGWDNEQFF
NA	TRBV7-2	TRBJ2-2	many	TGTGCCAGCACCACTGTGGGGACCGGGGAGCTGTTTTTT	CASTTVGTGELFF
NA	TRBV10-3	TRBJ2-7	few	TGTGCCATCAGTGATAGGCTGAACTACGAGCAGTACTTC	CAISDRLNYEQYF
NA	TRBV28	TRBJ2-3	few	TGTGCCAGCAGGCCGACCGTGGGGGGCCGCCGGGATACGCAGTATTTT	CASRPTVGGRRDTQYF
TRBD2	TRBV5-5	TRBJ2-3	NA	TGTGCCAGCAGTCAACCCCTAGCGGGGGGGCCGGATACGCAGTATTTT	CASSQPLAGGPDTQYF
NA	TRBV7-6	TRBJ1-2	many	TGTGCCAGCAGCCAGCAGGAGGGGGTTTATGGCTACACCTTC	CASSQQEGVYGYTF
TRBD1	TRBV5-1	TRBJ1-5	NA	TGCGCCAGCAGCGAAGGACAGGGAAGCAATCAGCCCCAGCATTTT	CASSEGQGSNQPQHF
TRBD1	TRBV12-3/TRBV12-4	TRBJ2-5	NA	TGTGCCAGCAGAACTTCCGGACAGGGCCTTTGGGAGACCCAGTACTTC	CASRTSGQGLWETQYF
TRBD2	TRBV24-1	TRBJ2-3	few	TGTGCCACCAGTGGAAGGGGGACTAGCGGAGTTATCACAGATACGCAGTATTTT	CATSGRGTSGVITDTQYF
TRBD2	TRBV7-6	TRBJ2-3	few	TGTGCCAGCAGCTTATTCGAGGCGGTAGCGGGAGCGACCACAGATACGCAGTATTTT	CASSLFEAVAGATTDTQYF
TRBD1	TRBV7-9	TRBJ2-3	NA	TGTGCCAGCAGCTTACTGGCTCGACAGGGCGGAGATACGCAGTATTTT	CASSLLARQGGDTQYF
NA	TRBV7-9	TRBJ1-6	few	TGTGCCAGCAGCTTAGGATGGGGACGGGATAATTCACCCCTCCACTTT	CASSLGWGRDNSPLHF
TRBD2	TRBV5-1	TRBJ2-1	many	TGCGCCAGCAGCTTGGAAGGTAGCGGGAGTGCCTCCTACAATGAGCAGTTCTTC	CASSLEGSGSASYNEQFF
NA	TRBV5-1	TRBJ1-1	many	TGCGCCAGCAGCTTGGACGGGACGAACACTGAAGCTTTCTTT	CASSLDGTNTEAFF
NA	TRBV7-2	TRBJ2-3	many	TGTGCCAGCAGCTTGGGCCCTCCTCTGAGCACAGATACGCAGTATTTT	CASSLGPPLSTDTQYF
TRBD2	TRBV20-1	TRBJ2-7	few	TGCAGTGCTAGCCCTAGCGGGAGAGACGAGCAGTACTTC	CSASPSGRDEQYF
NA	TRBV7-2	TRBJ2-3	few	TGTGCCAGCAGCGTAGACACTAGCACAGATACGCAGTATTTT	CASSVDTSTDTQYF
TRBD2	TRBV28	TRBJ2-3	NA	TGTGCCAGCAGTTACGCTAGCGGGAGACCAGATACGCAGTATTTT	CASSYASGRPDTQYF
NA	TRBV2	TRBJ2-7	NA	TGTGCCAGCAGGGTAGTAGGGGGAAACTACGAGCAGTACTTC	CASRVVGGNYEQYF
NA	TRBV28	TRBJ2-7	few	TGTGCCAGCAGTTTGGGCAGAGGAGCATGGTACGAGCAGTACTTC	CASSLGRGAWYEQYF